Presented here are 9 T cell receptor gamma chains from one specimen sequenced in a study of gammadelta T cells in human blood. TCRdb reprocessed the RT-PCR reads using CATT. This table has some 500 gamma-chain clones, more than 4.5% appearing once. The sequenced material came from Vgamma9Vdelta2 gamma-delta T cells from fetal blood. The receptors shown here come from a human fetus.

This clone has just a few counts. This sequence joins TRGV9 and TRGJP. TCRdb gives no J gene; it was assigned here by matching the DNA to germline. Germline assignment: CDR1 GITISATS and CDR2 ISYDGTV (reference sequence). The junction had 5 bases not matched to a gene; V was cut back by 2 bases and J by 7 bases. The CDR3 runs 16 residues. CDR3 sequence reads: CALWEAGELGKKIKVF. The DNA for the CDR3 is TGTGCCTTGTGGGAGGCGGGGGAGTTGGGCAAAAAAATCAAGGTATTT.

Worth noting for this clone: Because the CDR3's place on the DNA is in doubt, the DNA is left out and the CDR3 is given as listed by TCRdb. The V segment is TRGV10, and no J call was made. Being an ORF, TRGV10 has a function that is uncertain. The CDR3 adds up to 30 amino acids, both ends counted. CDR3 loop: CAVWDIIIRNSLAVEQHLLSQVSIGRIQHF.

This clone qualifies as medium-sized. The chain has TRGV9 and TRGJP. CDR3 length: 16 amino acids. Germline trimming cut 4 bases from V and 3 bases from J; bases unmatched to any gene: 3. Germline loops: CDR1 GITISATS, CDR2 ISYDGTV (reference sequence). The CDR3 is CALWDSQELGKKIKVF. The DNA for the CDR3 is TGTGCCTTGTGGGACTCGCAAGAGTTGGGCAAAAAAATCAAGGTATTT.

In this sample, this clone is medium-sized. TCRdb lists the protein of a much larger clone for this DNA, which differs at residue 10, so this is likely a read error; the protein given here is translated from the DNA itself. The gene calls are TRGV9 and TRGJP. Germline CDR1 is GITISATS and CDR2 is ISYDGTV (reference sequence). CDR3 length: 16 amino acids. CDR3 DNA: TGTGCCTTGTGGGAGGTGCAAGAGTTGGACAAAAAAATCAAGGTATTT. Its protein is CALWEVQELDKKIKVF.

Details on this clone: A far larger clone lies a single base away; this is likely a read error. V and J are TRGV9 and TRGJP. TCRdb supplies no J gene; here it was assigned by aligning the nucleotide sequence to germline. The length of the CDR3 is 16 residues. V lost 1 base to trimming and J lost 7 bases; unmatched junction nucleotides: 4. Germline V gene data show CDR1 as GITISATS and CDR2 as ISYDGTV (reference sequence). The CDR3 spells CALWEVRELGKKIKVF. The CDR3 DNA sequence: TGTGCCTTGTGGGAGGTTCGGGAGTTGGGCAAAAAAATCAAGGTATTT.

Judged by abundance, this clone is large. The J gene is TRGJP, the V gene TRGV9. The V gene end was trimmed by 4 bases and the J gene end by 9 bases; junction bases not matched to a gene: 3. CDR3 size: 14 residues. Germline CDR1 and CDR2: GITISATS and ISYDGTV (reference sequence). CDR3 amino acids: CALWEGLGKKIKVF. The CDR3 coding sequence is TGTGCCTTGTGGGAAGGGTTGGGCAAAAAAATCAAGGTATTT.

This clone was found a few times. This may stem from a read error, because a much larger clone lies one nucleotide away. The chain combines TRGV10 with TRGJP1. TRGV10 is classed as an ORF, of uncertain function. The CDR3 totals 12 residues. CDR3 amino acids: CTAWDTGWFKIF. The CDR3 DNA sequence: TGTACTGCGTGGGACACTGGTTGGTTCAAGATATTT.

This clone rates as large. J is TRGJP and V is TRGV9. The CDR3 is 15 amino acids. Trimming cost V 5 bases and J 6 bases; bases outside gene matches: 4. In germline, CDR1 is GITISATS, CDR2 ISYDGTV (reference sequence). The CDR3 sequence is CALWVTELGKKIKVF. The CDR3 DNA reads as TGTGCCTTGTGGGTAACAGAGTTGGGCAAAAAAATCAAGGTATTT.

Comment on this clone: The mismatch at residue 8 between this DNA's translation and the TCRdb protein of a much larger clone likely reflects a read error; the protein shown is translated from the DNA. The rearrangement uses TRGV9 and TRGJP. The CDR3 runs to 16 residues. Germline CDR1 and CDR2: GITISATS and ISYDGTV (reference sequence). The CDR3: CALWEVQKLGKKIKVF. DNA for the CDR3: TGTGCCTTGTGGGAGGTGCAAAAGTTGGGCAAAAAAATCAAGGTATTT.